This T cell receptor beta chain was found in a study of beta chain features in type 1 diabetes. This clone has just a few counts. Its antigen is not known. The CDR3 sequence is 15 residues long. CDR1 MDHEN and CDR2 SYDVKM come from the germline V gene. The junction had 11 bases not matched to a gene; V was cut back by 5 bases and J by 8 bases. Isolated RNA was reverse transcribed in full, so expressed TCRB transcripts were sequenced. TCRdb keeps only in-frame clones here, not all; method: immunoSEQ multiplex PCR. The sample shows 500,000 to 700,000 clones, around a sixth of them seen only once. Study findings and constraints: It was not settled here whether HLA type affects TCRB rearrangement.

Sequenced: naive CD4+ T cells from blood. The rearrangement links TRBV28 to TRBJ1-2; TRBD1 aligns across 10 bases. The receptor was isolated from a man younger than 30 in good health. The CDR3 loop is CASSEGQGILIGYTF. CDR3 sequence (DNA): TGTGCCAGCAGTGAGGGACAGGGGATCCTCATCGGCTACACCTTC.